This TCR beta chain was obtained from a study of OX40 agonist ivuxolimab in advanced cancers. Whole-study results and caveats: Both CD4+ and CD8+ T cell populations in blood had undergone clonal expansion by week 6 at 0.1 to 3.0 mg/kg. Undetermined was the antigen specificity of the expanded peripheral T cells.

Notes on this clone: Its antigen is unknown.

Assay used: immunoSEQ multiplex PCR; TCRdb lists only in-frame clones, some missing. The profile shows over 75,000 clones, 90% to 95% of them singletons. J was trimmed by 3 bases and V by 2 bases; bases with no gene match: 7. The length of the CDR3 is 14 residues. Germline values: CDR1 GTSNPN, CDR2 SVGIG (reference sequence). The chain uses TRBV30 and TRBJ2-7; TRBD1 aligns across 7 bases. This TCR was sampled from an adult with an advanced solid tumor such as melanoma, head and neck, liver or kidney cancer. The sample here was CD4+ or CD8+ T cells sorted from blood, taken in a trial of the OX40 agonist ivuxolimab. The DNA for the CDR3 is TGTGCCTGGAGTAAACCGGGACAGAACTACGAGCAGTACTTC. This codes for CAWSKPGQNYEQYF.